Shown below are 6 T cell receptor beta chains from a single sample sequenced in a study of beta chain features in type 1 diabetes. Their antigens are not known. Reverse transcribing all isolated RNA meant expressed TCRB transcripts were sequenced. Clones were read by immunoSEQ multiplex PCR, and TCRdb kept only the in-frame ones, dropping some. Of about 160,000 clones listed, roughly 8% were seen once; the top ten hold around 0.5%. Whole-study findings and limits: Shorter TCRB CDR3s, moderately but significantly so, marked every one of the four CD4+ subsets in Type 1 diabetes patients.

Sequences were obtained from central memory CD4+ T cells from blood. The receptor set was obtained from a woman aged 18-35 years with type 1 diabetes.

This clone was seen a few times. V is TRBV18 and J is TRBJ1-2, with unresolved D. This CDR3 comprises 15 residues. The V end lost 3 bases, the J end lost 1 base, and 12 bases lay between the germline ends. CDR1 and CDR2 from the germline V gene are KGHSH and LQKENI. The CDR3 is CASSPPGQFNYGYTF. In DNA form, the CDR3 reads TGTGCCAGCTCACCGCCTGGGCAGTTTAACTATGGCTACACCTTC.

This clone showed up just a few times. V gene TRBV7-2 combines with J gene TRBJ2-7, with D unclear. The CDR3 has 15 residues. CDR1 SGHTA and CDR2 FQGNSA come from the germline V gene. Trimming removed 4 bases from V and 6 bases from J, with 19 bases in between. CDR3 in amino acids: CASSYELGYGVEQYF. CDR3 nucleotides: TGTGCCAGCAGCTACGAGTTGGGCTATGGCGTCGAGCAGTACTTC.

This sequence joins TRBV5-4 and TRBJ2-2; 9 bases line up with TRBD1. The junction had 10 bases not matched to a gene; V was cut back by 4 bases and J by 3 bases. This CDR3 spans 17 amino acids. Germline V gene lookup returns CDR1 SGHNT and CDR2 YYREEE (reference sequence). CDR3 bases: TGTGCCAGCAGCCCGGATAGGGACAGGGCGGACACCGGGGAGCTGTTTTTT. Its protein is CASSPDRDRADTGELFF.

This clone was seen only a few times. The J gene is TRBJ1-2, the V gene TRBV29-1; D is ambiguous. Germline V gene data show CDR1 as SQVTM and CDR2 as ANQGSEA. The CDR3 sequence is 12 residues long. Trimming shortened V by 3 bases and J by 8 bases, and 13 bases separated the two germline ends. CDR3 DNA sequence: TGCAGCGTTGATCGGCAGGTCTGGGGCTACACCTTC. Protein sequence: CSVDRQVWGYTF.

This clone was detected only a few times. V is TRBV7-2 and J is TRBJ2-3, with D tentatively TRBD1 (5 bases). The CDR3 loop spans 14 amino acids. Per the germline V gene, CDR1 is SGHTA and CDR2 is FQGNSA. V shed 4 bases and J shed 5 bases, with 13 bases lying between them. CDR3 residues: CASSSSKGLDTQYF. The CDR3 DNA reads as TGTGCCAGCAGCTCTTCCAAGGGGTTAGATACGCAGTATTTT.

The CDR3 region is CASRREPQGEQYF. CDR3 DNA sequence: TGTGCCAGCAGGCGAGAACCTCAGGGGGAGCAGTACTTC. The chain couples TRBV28 to TRBJ2-7; TRBD1 might be the D (6 bases). The V gene lost 6 bases and the J gene lost 7 bases, with 16 bases spanning the gap. Germline CDR1 and CDR2: MDHEN and SYDVKM. CDR3 length equals 13 residues.